These T cell receptor beta chains were read from a single sample in a study of cytomegalovirus exposure and HLA in healthy donors. TCRdb keeps only in-frame clones here, not all; method: immunoSEQ multiplex PCR. The repertoire consists of 120,000 to 150,000 clones, with roughly 80% occurring once and the leading ten covering approximately 4.9%. The material sequenced was PBMCs. The origin of the receptors is a woman aged 45-65 years in good health and CMV-seronegative. The conserved cysteine and the conserved F or W are not part of the CDR3 here.

v_gene,j_gene,CDR3aa
TRBV28,TRBJ1-2,ASRLLDYGYT
TRBV6-5,TRBJ2-7,ASSSKGTSGYEQY
TRBV5-6,TRBJ2-1,ASSTQGLGQF
TRBV4-3,TRBJ2-1,ASSQEVFRGLFIDEQF
TRBV7-9,TRBJ1-6,ASSPGGGLDSPLH
TRBV2,TRBJ1-5,ASSDGWGQGALSNQPQH
TRBV19,TRBJ1-2,ASSIWTGVANYGYT
TRBV19,TRBJ1-3,ASSYADSSGNTIY
TRBV27,TRBJ2-3,ASNSGESDTQY
TRBV28,TRBJ1-4,ASSPPAEENEKLF
TRBV7-9,TRBJ1-4,ASSSRARLNEKLF
TRBV7-9,TRBJ2-7,ASSRRSGDRAPVEQY
TRBV7-6,TRBJ2-7,ASSLQITGASNEQY
TRBV27,TRBJ1-2,ASSLYGRGYGYT
TRBV5-1,TRBJ2-5,ASSLSGLEQETQY
TRBV25-1,TRBJ2-5,ASSIRTGGETQY
TRBV9,TRBJ2-3,ASSVAPGGGYLSTDTQY
TRBV6-6,TRBJ1-5,ASRPTGSQPQH
TRBV7-3,TRBJ2-4,ASSLVGGENIQY
TRBV2,TRBJ2-7,ASSRQGTYGQY
TRBV7-2,TRBJ1-2,ASSALQGLTGGYT
TRBV7-9,TRBJ2-5,ASRLGGGGETQY
TRBV2,TRBJ2-1,ASSGGAGRTDEQF
TRBV30,TRBJ2-1,AWSRGLAGGNEQF
TRBV11-2,TRBJ2-5,ASSSFGGTNGGETQY
TRBV15,TRBJ2-1,ATSRTSGGNYNEQF
TRBV4-3,TRBJ2-5,ASSQEQYQETQY
TRBV7-2,TRBJ2-5,ASSLVVSGETQY
TRBV19,TRBJ1-1,ASSSRGGGPDEAF
TRBV19,TRBJ2-7,ASSITSGSYEQY
TRBV5-1,TRBJ2-1,ASSTRTGPQSYNEQF
TRBV5-4,TRBJ2-3,ASSSSANTQY
TRBV15,TRBJ2-7,ATSTTAPDYPLSYEQY
TRBV2,TRBJ2-7,ASRSPGDRSATEQY
TRBV6-6,TRBJ1-2,ASREGRHNYGYT
TRBV9,TRBJ2-3,ASSVGPGTDTQY
TRBV7-2,TRBJ1-2,ASSTRTENYGYT
TRBV6-6,TRBJ2-7,ASSRGWAYEQY
TRBV5-6,TRBJ2-1,ASSFTVWRYDYNEQF
TRBV28,TRBJ2-1,ASSLISGGVTEQF
TRBV6-6,TRBJ1-6,ASSYSGGAGNSPLH
TRBV7-9,TRBJ2-5,ASSGGVQETQY
TRBV12-5,TRBJ2-5,ASGLPGQETQY
TRBV10-3,TRBJ2-6,AISGDRGTGANVLT
TRBV5-4,TRBJ2-1,ASSLDASDINEQF